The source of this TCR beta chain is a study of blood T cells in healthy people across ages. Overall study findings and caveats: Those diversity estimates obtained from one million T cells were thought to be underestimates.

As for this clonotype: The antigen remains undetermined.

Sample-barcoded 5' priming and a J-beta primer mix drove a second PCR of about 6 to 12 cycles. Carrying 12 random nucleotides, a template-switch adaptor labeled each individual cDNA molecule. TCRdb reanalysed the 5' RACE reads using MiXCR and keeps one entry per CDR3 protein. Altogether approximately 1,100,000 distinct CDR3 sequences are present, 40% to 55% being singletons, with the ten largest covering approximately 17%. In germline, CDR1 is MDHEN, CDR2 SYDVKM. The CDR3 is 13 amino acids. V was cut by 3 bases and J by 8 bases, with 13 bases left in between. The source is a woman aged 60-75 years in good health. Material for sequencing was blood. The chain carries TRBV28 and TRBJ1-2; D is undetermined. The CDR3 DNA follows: TGTGCCAGCAGTTTCTCCGGACTCAAGGGCTACACCTTC. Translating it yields CASSFSGLKGYTF.